Below, 13 T cell receptor beta chains from the same sample are listed, as sequenced in a study of T cells in Graves' hyperthyroidism and ophthalmopathy. RNA transcripts yielded amplified TCR beta CDR3 regions. HTBI primers were employed in a first-round RT-PCR of the TCR CDR3. MiXCR, applied by TCRdb to the multiplex PCR reads, yields one record per CDR3 protein. This sample has some 510,000 distinct CDR3 sequences, with less than 25% found just once. The specimen sequenced was blood. The receptor source for this set is a man in his late teens or twenties with Graves' hyperthyroidism.

This clonotype appeared a few times. The rearrangement joins TRBV4-2 to TRBJ1-5, with D unclear. V lost 0 bases to trimming and J lost 5 bases, with 11 bases between them. The CDR3 extends over 15 amino acids. The germline gives CDR1 LGHNA, CDR2 YNFKEQ. The CDR3 nucleotides read TGTGCCAGCAGCCAAGAGCTGGGCCTTTATCAGCCCCAGCATTTT. It encodes CASSQELGLYQPQHF.

This chain links TRBV4-1 with TRBJ2-7; maybe TRBD2 (5 bases). Germline V gene data show CDR1 as MGHRA and CDR2 as YSYEKL. The CDR3 totals 16 residues. V lost 0 bases, J lost 1 base, and 13 bases lay in between. CDR3 bases: TGCGCCAGCAGCCAAGATGGGAGAGGTTCATCCTACGAGCAGTACTTC. Translation: CASSQDGRGSSYEQYF.

There are many counts of this clonotype. The CDR3 loop is CASSYSPRGDQETQYF. The CDR3 DNA reads TGTGCCAGCAGTTACTCGCCGCGGGGGGACCAAGAGACCCAGTACTTC. The rearrangement joins TRBV6-5 to TRBJ2-5; 8 bases are shared with TRBD2. The CDR3 runs to 16 residues. Germline trimming cut 0 bases from V and 0 bases from J; bases unmatched to any gene: 3. Looked up from germline, CDR1 is MNHEY and CDR2 is SVGAGI.

This clonotype was picked up many times. The chain employs TRBV29-1 and TRBJ1-2, with a weak D call TRBD1 (5 bases). The V end was cut by 7 bases, the J end by 3 bases, with 27 bases between. Germline V gives CDR1 SQVTM, CDR2 ANQGSEA. This CDR3 has 17 amino acids. CDR3 in amino acids: CSAGVGDLIGGDYGYTF. The CDR3 DNA sequence: TGCAGCGCGGGGGTGGGAGACCTAATTGGGGGTGACTATGGCTACACCTTC.

The V and J genes are TRBV15 and TRBJ1-1, with a tentative D call TRBD1 (5 bases). The germline CDR1 and CDR2 sequences are LNHNV and YYDKDF (reference sequence). V was cut by 3 bases and J by 5 bases, with 19 bases left in between. The CDR3 runs 16 residues. The CDR3 nucleotides read TGTGCCACCAGCAGCGGGGGGTCGGGTAGGAGGACTGAAGCTTTCTTT. This sequence encodes CATSSGGSGRRTEAFF. The full variable domain, in which reference TRBV15 and TRBJ1-1 provide the parts outside the CDR3, is DAMVIQNPRYQVTQFGKPVTLSCSQTLNHNVMYWYQQKSSQAPKLLFHYYDKDFNNEADTPDNFQSRRPNTSFCFLDIRSPGLGDTAMYLCATSSGGSGRRTEAFFGQGTRLTVV.

This chain connects TRBV12-3 or TRBV12-4 to TRBJ2-3; tentatively, D is TRBD2 (6 bases). The ends were cut back, 3 bases at V and 9 bases at J, with 19 bases in the middle. The CDR3 runs to 15 residues. CDR3 DNA sequence: TGTGCCAGCAGTTTTAGGAGCGGGCCCCTTTCCACGCAGTATTTT. Its translation: CASSFRSGPLSTQYF.

The rearrangement joins TRBV28 to TRBJ2-7; D tentatively fits TRBD1 or TRBD2 (5 bases each). V was cut by 3 bases and J by 1 base, with 13 bases left in between. The CDR3 sequence is 15 residues long. The germline V gene has CDR1 MDHEN and CDR2 SYDVKM. The CDR3: CASSFPGRSSYEQYF. CDR3 DNA sequence: TGTGCCAGCAGTTTCCCGGGACGGTCTTCCTACGAGCAGTACTTC.

V gene TRBV25-1 combines with J gene TRBJ1-6, with D perhaps TRBD1 (5 bases). With 4 bases removed from V and 5 bases from J, the gap between germline ends came to 9 bases. This CDR3 comprises 14 residues. Germline values: CDR1 MGHDK, CDR2 SYGVNS. The CDR3 coding sequence is TGTGCCAGCAGTGCCGGGGCTAATAATTCACCCCTCCACTTT. Residues: CASSAGANNSPLHF.

This clonotype was detected many times. The chain employs TRBV24-1 and TRBJ2-7; D may be TRBD1 (7 bases). The CDR3 has 13 amino acids. V was shortened by 9 bases and J by 3 bases, with 14 bases between the two germline ends. Germline loops: CDR1 KGHDR, CDR2 SFDVKD. CDR3 DNA sequence: TGTGCCACCCAGGCGGGACAGATCTACGAGCAGTACTTC. This encodes CATQAGQIYEQYF.

The V and J genes are TRBV28 and TRBJ2-7, with D possibly being TRBD1 (6 bases). CDR1 MDHEN and CDR2 SYDVKM come from the germline V gene. Deletions cut 2 bases from V and 2 bases from J, with 13 bases between. The CDR3 spans 15 residues. Here the CDR3 DNA reads TGTGCCAGCAGTTTAGGGGGACACAAGGCCTACGAGCAGTACTTC. Amino acid sequence: CASSLGGHKAYEQYF.

This clonotype has just a few counts. The V gene is TRBV6-1, the J gene TRBJ2-5; no definite D call. Trimming left V 4 bases short and J 0 bases short, with 9 bases between. Germline CDR1 and CDR2: MNHNS and SASEGT. This CDR3 contains 14 residues. CDR3 region: CASSGHLYQETQYF. CDR3 sequence (DNA): TGTGCCAGCAGTGGTCACCTGTACCAAGAGACCCAGTACTTC.

This clonotype occurred many times. CDR3 sequence: CASSIRKGALPQHF. The CDR3 bases are TGTGCCAGTAGTATAAGAAAAGGGGCCTTGCCCCAGCATTTT. The J gene is TRBJ1-5, the V gene TRBV19, with D possibly being TRBD1 (5 bases). Trimming removed 2 bases from V and 9 bases from J, with 14 bases in between. The CDR3 runs to 14 residues. Germline values: CDR1 LNHDA, CDR2 SQIVND (reference sequence). Full variable domain (remainder filled in from reference TRBV19 and TRBJ1-5): DGGITQSPKYLFRKEGQNVTLSCEQNLNHDAMYWYRQDPGQGLRLIYYSQIVNDFQKGDIAEGYSVSREKKESFPLTVTSAQKNPTAFYLCASSIRKGALPQHFGDGTRLSIL.

As to this clonotype: A clone one base away is much larger, so this may be a read error. The J gene is TRBJ2-2, the V gene TRBV5-6; D remains ambiguous. The germline gives CDR1 SGHDT, CDR2 YYEEEE. Trimming shortened V by 4 bases and J by 4 bases, and 8 bases separated the two germline ends. This CDR3 has 13 residues. The CDR3 loop reads CASSRTFTGELFF. The CDR3 DNA reads TGTGCCAGCAGCAGAACCTTCACCGGGGAGCTGTTTTTT.